The 21 T cell receptor beta chains in this list originate from one sample, sequenced in a study of blood T cell repertoires in COVID-19. Profiling relied on immunoSEQ multiplex PCR, and the TCRdb table lists in-frame clones only, not all of them. The sample records tens of thousands of clones, roughly 93% being singletons. The sequenced sample was peripheral blood. The receptor source for this set is a human donor in a cohort sampled during active COVID-19.

This chain uses TRBV10-2 with TRBJ2-7; TRBD2 matches 7 bases. Losses at the gene ends were 6 bases for V and 2 bases for J; bases not matched to a gene: 7. Germline CDR1 is WSHSY and CDR2 is SAAADI. The CDR3 has 14 amino acids. The CDR3 sequence: CASREGGAPYEQYF. CDR3 sequence (DNA): TGCGCCAGCAGGGAGGGAGGGGCCCCCTACGAGCAGTACTTC.

The CDR3 sequence is CASSEYIYNEQFF. CDR3 nucleotides: TGTGCCAGCAGTGAATACATCTACAATGAGCAGTTCTTC. J is TRBJ2-1 and V is TRBV2; D remains ambiguous. Germline CDR1 is SNHLY and CDR2 is FYNNEI. The CDR3 is 13 amino acids. The V gene lost 2 bases and the J gene lost 3 bases, with 5 bases spanning the gap.

V and J are TRBV3-1 (or the pseudogene TRBV3-2) and TRBJ2-1, with 14 bases that match TRBD2. V shed 3 bases and J 9 bases; nucleotides not matched to a gene: 7. The CDR3 has 16 amino acids. Germline V CDR1 and CDR2: LGHDT, YNNKEL (reference sequence). CDR3 loop: CASSQSGTSGSFEQFF. CDR3 DNA sequence: TGTGCCAGCAGCCAGTCCGGGACTAGCGGGAGTTTTGAGCAGTTCTTC.

The chain uses TRBV7-3 and TRBJ2-1; TRBD2 matches at 13 bases. With V trimmed by 5 bases and J by 3 bases, 7 bases remained unmatched. CDR3 length: 17 amino acids. The V gene's germline CDR1 is SGHTA and CDR2 FQGTGA. The CDR3 nucleotides are TGTGCCAGCAGCCGATCGGGACTAGCGGGGATCTACAATGAGCAGTTCTTC. Encoded protein: CASSRSGLAGIYNEQFF.

The chain carries TRBV19 and TRBJ2-1; 10 positions match TRBD2. Looked up from germline, CDR1 is LNHDA and CDR2 is SQIVND (reference sequence). This CDR3 region has 17 residues. J lost 0 bases, V lost 2 bases, and 4 bases had no gene match. The CDR3 nucleotides read TGTGCCAGTAGTATACTTCCTAGCGGGAGCTCCTACAATGAGCAGTTCTTC. Its protein is CASSILPSGSSYNEQFF.

This rearrangement joins TRBV28 to TRBJ2-6; the D gene is possibly TRBD1 (5 bases). Germline V gives CDR1 MDHEN, CDR2 SYDVKM. The CDR3 totals 16 residues. With 4 bases removed from V and 0 bases from J, the gap between germline ends came to 10 bases. CDR3 sequence (DNA): TGTGCCAGCAGTTCGTCAGGGTTCTCTGGGGCCAACGTCCTGACTTTC. Translating it yields CASSSSGFSGANVLTF.

V gene TRBV19 combines with J gene TRBJ1-5; the match to TRBD1 covers 7 bases. Germline assignment: CDR1 LNHDA and CDR2 SQIVND (reference sequence). CDR3 length equals 16 residues. The trim removed 2 bases at V and 6 bases at J, leaving 10 bases unmatched. The CDR3 coding sequence is TGTGCCAGTAGTATAAAGGGGGCAGCAGGGAGTCAGCCCCAGCATTTT. Its protein product is CASSIKGAAGSQPQHF.

The chain combines TRBV27 with TRBJ2-3, with 7 bases matching TRBD2. In germline, CDR1 is MNHEY, CDR2 SMNVEV (reference sequence). The CDR3 extends over 18 amino acids. The V and J ends lost 3 bases and 0 bases, in that order; junction bases with no gene match: 12. CDR3 nucleotides: TGTGCCAGCAGTTTCGAGGGGCTAGCGGCCCTTAGCACAGATACGCAGTATTTT. Residues: CASSFEGLAALSTDTQYF.

The chain links TRBV6-5 to TRBJ2-7; no clear D. The CDR3 is made up of 14 amino acids. Germline V gene sequence: CDR1 MNHEY, CDR2 SVGAGI. V dropped 4 bases and J dropped 3 bases, with 13 bases sitting between them. The CDR3 nucleotides read TGTGCCAGCAGTTCCCCTCGCGGATACTACGAGCAGTACTTC. It is translated as CASSSPRGYYEQYF.

This chain links TRBV5-1 with TRBJ2-2; TRBD1 matches 8 bases. Looked up from germline, CDR1 is SGHRS and CDR2 is YFSETQ. The CDR3 runs to 15 residues. V gave up 0 bases and J gave up 5 bases; unmatched junction bases: 3. The CDR3 coding sequence is TGCGCCAGCAGCTTGGTGCAGGGGGCTACCGGGGAGCTGTTTTTT. Translation: CASSLVQGATGELFF.

V gene TRBV18 combines with J gene TRBJ1-4; D not resolved. V was trimmed by 1 base and J by 9 bases, leaving 6 bases between them. The CDR3 contains 12 residues. CDR1 and CDR2 (germline): KGHSH, LQKENI. The CDR3 protein is CASSPQSQKLFF. In DNA form, the CDR3 reads TGTGCCAGCTCACCACAAAGCCAAAAACTGTTTTTT.

The CDR3 spells CAGASWNVGNTGELFF. CDR3 nucleotide sequence: TGTGCCGGCGCTAGCTGGAACGTGGGGAACACCGGGGAGCTGTTTTTT. V and J are TRBV7-6 and TRBJ2-2, with D tentatively TRBD2 (5 bases). V lost 11 bases, J lost 1 base, and 20 bases lay in between. This CDR3 region has 16 residues. From germline, CDR1 is SGHVS and CDR2 FNYEAQ.

The rearrangement uses TRBV15 and TRBJ1-5; 7 bases are shared with TRBD1. J was trimmed by 1 base and V by 5 bases; bases with no gene match: 2. Germline lookup yields CDR1 LNHNV and CDR2 YYDKDF (reference sequence). This CDR3 contains 14 residues. This CDR3 is CATSPGGSNQPQHF. CDR3 sequence (DNA): TGTGCCACCAGCCCAGGGGGAAGCAATCAGCCCCAGCATTTT.

The chain employs TRBV3-1 (or the pseudogene TRBV3-2) and TRBJ1-2; no clear D gene. Germline assignment: CDR1 LGHDT and CDR2 YNNKEL (reference sequence). The CDR3 covers 15 residues. V shed 0 bases and J shed 8 bases, with 16 bases lying between them. This CDR3 reads CASSQDLVPRWGYTF. DNA for the CDR3: TGTGCCAGCAGCCAAGATCTAGTACCTCGTTGGGGCTACACCTTC.

The chain couples TRBV20-1 to TRBJ2-3, with 8 bases aligning to TRBD1. This CDR3 region has 15 residues. The V and J ends lost 3 bases and 8 bases, in that order; junction bases with no gene match: 13. Germline CDR1 reads DFQATT; CDR2 reads SNEGSKA (reference sequence). CDR3 region: CSASDWDRRPGTQYF. CDR3 coding DNA: TGCAGTGCTAGTGACTGGGACAGGAGACCGGGTACGCAGTATTTT.

This chain joins TRBV9 and TRBJ2-1, with 9 bases lining up with TRBD2. Germline V gene lookup returns CDR1 SGDLS and CDR2 YYNGEE. The CDR3 has 17 amino acids. With 3 bases clipped from V and 5 bases from J, the junction kept 12 bases outside the gene matches. The CDR3 protein is CASSASLAGSSNNEQFF. In DNA, the CDR3 is TGTGCCAGCAGCGCCTCTCTAGCGGGGAGCTCGAACAATGAGCAGTTCTTC. Together with reference TRBV9 and TRBJ2-1, the CDR3 gives the full variable domain: DSGVTQTPKHLITATGQRVTLRCSPRSGDLSVYWYQQSLDQGLQFLIQYYNGEERAKGNILERFSAQQFPDLHSELNLSSLELGDSALYFCASSASLAGSSNNEQFFGPGTRLTVL.

Worth noting for this clone: The same CDR3 also results from other DNA sequences found in this sample. This chain links TRBV27 with TRBJ2-3, with 7 nucleotides matching TRBD1. After removal of 5 bases from V and 2 bases from J, the junction contained 13 bases not matched to a gene. Germline V gene lookup returns CDR1 MNHEY and CDR2 SMNVEV (reference sequence). The CDR3 is 17 residues long. The CDR3 sequence is CASSDNHRDRVTDTQYF. CDR3 DNA: TGTGCCAGCAGTGATAATCACCGGGACAGAGTCACAGATACGCAGTATTTT.

This clone has only one observation. V gene TRBV3-1 (or the pseudogene TRBV3-2) combines with J gene TRBJ1-1; 7 bases map to TRBD1. Germline V gene sequence: CDR1 LGHDT, CDR2 YNNKEL (reference sequence). The CDR3 consists of 12 residues. With V trimmed by 3 bases and J by 11 bases, 6 bases remained unmatched. The CDR3 nucleotides read TGTGCCAGCAGCCAGAACAGGGGTTCTGCTTTCTTT. This codes for CASSQNRGSAFF.

The V call is TRBV13, the J call TRBJ2-7, with D maybe TRBD2 (5 bases). Deletions cut 5 bases from V and 3 bases from J, with 11 bases between. The CDR3 is 13 residues long. CDR1 is PRHDT and CDR2 is FYEKMQ in the germline V gene (reference sequence). CDR3 nucleotides: TGTGCCAGCAGCCCTTTCGGGAACTACGAGCAGTACTTC. Its translation: CASSPFGNYEQYF.

The V call is TRBV3-1 (or the pseudogene TRBV3-2), the J call TRBJ2-1; 11 positions agree with TRBD2. V lost 0 bases and J lost 4; bases outside the gene matches: 11. CDR3 length equals 19 residues. Germline-derived CDR1 and CDR2 are LGHDT and YNNKEL (reference sequence). In nucleotides, the CDR3 is TGTGCCAGCAGCCAAGATTGGGGTAGCGGGAGGGCCCGGTACAATGAGCAGTTCTTC. Its protein is CASSQDWGSGRARYNEQFF.

For this clone: The germline gene is not matched at one end of the junction; a read error may be the cause. The J gene is TRBJ2-3, the V gene TRBV7-7, with 10 bases identical to TRBD1. Germline CDR1 is SSHAT and CDR2 is FNYEAQ (reference sequence). The CDR3 is 15 amino acids. The CDR3 loop is CASSRGQGLTDTQYF. CDR3 nucleotides: TGTGCTAGCAGCCGGGGACAGGGGTTAACAGATACGCAGTATTTT.